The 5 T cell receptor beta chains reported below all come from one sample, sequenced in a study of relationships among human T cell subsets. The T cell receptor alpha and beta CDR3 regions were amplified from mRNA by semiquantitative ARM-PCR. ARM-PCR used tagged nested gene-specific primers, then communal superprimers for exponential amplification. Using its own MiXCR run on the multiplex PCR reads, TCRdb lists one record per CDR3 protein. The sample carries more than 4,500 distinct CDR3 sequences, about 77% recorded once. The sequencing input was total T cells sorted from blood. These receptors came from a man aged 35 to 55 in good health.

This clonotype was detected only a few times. The CDR3 DNA follows: TGTGCCTCCACGCCCCCCTCAGGGGAGGCCTACACCTTC. Amino acid sequence: CASTPPSGEAYTF. The chain carries TRBV30 and TRBJ1-2; D is perhaps TRBD1 (6 bases). CDR1 GTSNPN and CDR2 SVGIG come from the germline V gene (reference sequence). With 7 bases removed from V and 10 bases from J, the gap between germline ends came to 22 bases. This CDR3 spans 13 amino acids.

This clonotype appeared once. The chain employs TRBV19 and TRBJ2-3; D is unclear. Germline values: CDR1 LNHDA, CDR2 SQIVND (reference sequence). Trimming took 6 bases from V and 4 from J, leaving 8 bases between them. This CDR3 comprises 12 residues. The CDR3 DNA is TGTGCCAGTAGCTTTGGCGCAGATACGCAGTATTTT. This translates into CASSFGADTQYF.

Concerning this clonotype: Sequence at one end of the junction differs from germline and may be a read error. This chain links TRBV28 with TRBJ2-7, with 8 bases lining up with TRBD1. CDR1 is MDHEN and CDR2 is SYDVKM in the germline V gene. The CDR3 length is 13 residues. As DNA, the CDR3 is TGTGCCAGCAGCATCCGGGACAGGTCTTATCACCACTTC. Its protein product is CASSIRDRSYHHF.

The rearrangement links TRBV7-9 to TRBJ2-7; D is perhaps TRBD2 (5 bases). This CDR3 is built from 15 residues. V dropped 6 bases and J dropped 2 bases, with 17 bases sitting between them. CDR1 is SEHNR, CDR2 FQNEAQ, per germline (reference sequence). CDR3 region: CASSPQSGQTYEQYF. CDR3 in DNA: TGTGCCAGCAGTCCCCAGAGCGGCCAAACCTACGAGCAGTACTTC.

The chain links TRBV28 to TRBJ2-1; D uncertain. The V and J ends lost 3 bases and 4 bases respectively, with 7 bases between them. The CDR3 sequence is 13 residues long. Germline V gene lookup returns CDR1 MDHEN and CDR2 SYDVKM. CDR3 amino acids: CASSFTRYNEQFF. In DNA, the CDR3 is TGTGCCAGCAGTTTTACCCGTTACAATGAGCAGTTCTTC.